This TCR beta chain was observed in a study of shared clonotypes between healthy human individuals. Germline assignment: CDR1 MNHEY and CDR2 SMNVEV (reference sequence). V gave up 3 bases and J gave up 2 bases; unmatched junction bases: 5. The CDR3 loop spans 16 amino acids. This clone was observed once. The target antigen is unknown. General study findings and limits: The study sampled only blood, and tissue repertoires likely differ. Non-shared clonotypes had lower generation probabilities than those shared by all four donors.

Several immunoSEQ plates received, in even portions, the genomic DNA of each subset. Data came from immunoSEQ multiplex PCR; TCRdb stores just in-frame clones and leaves some out. The table includes more than 550,000 clones, roughly 87% detected once. The sample was memory CD8+ T cells from PBMCs. As for subset: CD45RO+ cells pooled with CCR7-negative TemRA cells. This sequence originates from a young man in good health. Some clones in this sample may be carry-over from other donors' samples. The genes are TRBV27 and TRBJ2-3; TRBD2 matches at 10 bases. CDR3: CASSLEGLALTDTQYF. DNA for the CDR3: TGTGCCAGCAGTTTGGAGGGACTAGCGCTCACAGATACGCAGTATTTT.